These T cell receptor beta chains were read from a single sample in a study of blood T cell repertoires in COVID-19. Libraries were prepared by immunoSEQ multiplex PCR; TCRdb keeps only in-frame clonotypes and omits some of them. The sample has hundreds of thousands of clones, about 89% seen once. Input material: PBMCs or T cells enriched from blood (not recorded which). Receptors were obtained from a woman aged 40 to 50 who had recovered from COVID-19. Each CDR3 is given with its conserved first and last residue. D genes are given only for firm matches. The size entry is marked missing in some rows and otherwise reads once, few, many or a size class.

V gene	clone size	D gene	J gene	CDR3 DNA	CDR3 protein
TRBV28	-	-	TRBJ1-1	TGTGCCACTACAGGGTTCGCTGAAGCTTTCTTT	CATTGFAEAFF
TRBV5-4	-	TRBD2	TRBJ2-1	TGTGCCAGCAGCCCTAGCGGGAGGGCCGAAGAGCAGTTCTTC	CASSPSGRAEEQFF
TRBV12-5	-	-	TRBJ2-1	TGTGCTAGTGGTTTGGCAGGGAAACGGATGGCGCAGTTCTTC	CASGLAGKRMAQFF
TRBV29-1	-	TRBD1	TRBJ1-1	TGCAGCGTTGAATCCAGGGGGCTTACTGAAGCTTTCTTT	CSVESRGLTEAFF
TRBV30	-	TRBD2	TRBJ2-1	TGTGCCTGGAGCCCGGGACTAGCGGGGCCAGGGGGGCAGTTCTTC	CAWSPGLAGPGGQFF
TRBV7-9	once	TRBD1	TRBJ2-1	TGTGCCAGCAGCCGATCGAGGGACAGGGGGAACAATGAGCAGTTCTTC	CASSRSRDRGNNEQFF
TRBV5-1	-	TRBD2	TRBJ2-1	TGCGCCAGCAGCTCGGTAGCGGGGGACTACAATGAGCAGTTCTTC	CASSSVAGDYNEQFF
TRBV7-2	-	-	TRBJ2-1	TGTGCCAGCAGCTTAGTGGGAGTTAATGAGCAGTTCTTC	CASSLVGVNEQFF
TRBV30	-	-	TRBJ1-1	TGTGCCTGGAGTGAGGGGGATCACACTGAAGCTTTCTTT	CAWSEGDHTEAFF
TRBV11-2	-	TRBD2	TRBJ2-7	TGTGCCAGCAGCTTAGTGGGGGGGGTTGGTGTTGAGCAGTACTTC	CASSLVGGVGVEQYF
TRBV30	-	-	TRBJ2-7	TGTGCCTGGACAAGCCCCAACTCCTACGAGCAGTACTTC	CAWTSPNSYEQYF
TRBV11-2	-	-	TRBJ1-6	TGTGCCAGCAGCTTAGGGACTGATAGCTCCTATAATTCACCCCTCCACTTT	CASSLGTDSSYNSPLHF
TRBV5-6	-	-	TRBJ1-6	TGTGCCAGCAGCTTCAGGGCTTCGGATTCACCCCTCCACTTT	CASSFRASDSPLHF
TRBV5-4	-	-	TRBJ2-3	TGTGCCAGCAGCTTGAAAGGGGGGGACGGCACAGATACGCAGTATTTT	CASSLKGGDGTDTQYF
TRBV7-9	-	TRBD1	TRBJ2-2	TGTGCCAGCACCCCGAGGGGACAGTCCTCGAACACCGGGGAGCTGTTTTTT	CASTPRGQSSNTGELFF
TRBV6-5	-	-	TRBJ2-5	TGTGCCAGCAGTTACGTGGGGCAGGAGACCCAGTACTTC	CASSYVGQETQYF
TRBV18	-	-	TRBJ1-4	TGTGCCAGCTCCCTAGACAGGTCAACTAATGAAAAACTGTTTTTT	CASSLDRSTNEKLFF
TRBV9	-	TRBD1	TRBJ1-5	TGTGCCAGCAGCCGGACAGGGGGTTTACAGCCCCAGCATTTT	CASSRTGGLQPQHF
TRBV30	-	-	TRBJ2-5	TGTGCCTGGAGTGTGAGCCCAGAGACCCAGTACTTC	CAWSVSPETQYF
TRBV5-1	-	TRBD1	TRBJ2-3	TGCGCCAGCAGCTTGGAAGGGACAGGAGTCACAGATACGCAGTATTTT	CASSLEGTGVTDTQYF
TRBV27	-	-	TRBJ2-4	TGTGCCAGCAGTTTAGCGGGACCGAGGAGGAACATTCAGTACTTC	CASSLAGPRRNIQYF
TRBV7-7	-	TRBD2	TRBJ2-1	TGTGCTAGCAGCCCAGGACTAGCGGGGGGGGATGAGCAGTTCTTC	CASSPGLAGGDEQFF
TRBV10-2	-	TRBD1	TRBJ2-2	TGCGCCAGCATTCAGGGGGTCACCGGGGAGCTGTTTTTT	CASIQGVTGELFF
TRBV29-1	few	TRBD1	TRBJ1-1	TGCAGCGTGGACAGGGGAGCTGAAGCTTTCTTT	CSVDRGAEAFF
TRBV11-3	once	TRBD2	TRBJ2-7	TGTGCCAGCAGCTTTACTAGCGGGGTTTCCTACGAGCAGTACTTC	CASSFTSGVSYEQYF
TRBV19	-	-	TRBJ2-7	TGTGCCAGTAGTCGACAGACAGCCTCCTACGAGCAGTACTTC	CASSRQTASYEQYF
TRBV9	-	TRBD1	TRBJ2-7	TGTGCCAGCAGCCTGGCAGGGGGCGGGTACGAGCAGTACTTC	CASSLAGGGYEQYF
TRBV29-1	-	TRBD2	TRBJ2-1	TGCAGCTACCTCGGGACTAGCGGATCCAATGAGCAGTTCTTC	CSYLGTSGSNEQFF
TRBV30	-	-	TRBJ1-1	TGTGCCTGGAGTGTACAGGAGCACACTGAAGCTTTCTTT	CAWSVQEHTEAFF
TRBV5-4	-	TRBD2	TRBJ2-1	TGTGCCAGCAGCTTGTCTAGCGGGGCCTACAATGAGCAGTTCTTC	CASSLSSGAYNEQFF
TRBV27	-	TRBD2	TRBJ2-1	TGTGCCAGCAGCGGACTAGCGGGAAATTACAATGAGCAGTTCTTC	CASSGLAGNYNEQFF
TRBV20-1	once	-	TRBJ2-7	TGCAGTGCTAGTCCCCGTAGCGGCTACGAGCAGTACTTC	CSASPRSGYEQYF
TRBV5-1	-	TRBD1	TRBJ2-7	TGCGCCAGCAGCTTTCCCGGGACAGGGGAACCCTACGAGCAGTACTTC	CASSFPGTGEPYEQYF
TRBV11-2	-	TRBD1	TRBJ2-7	TGTGCCAGCAGCTTGTCCGGGACAGAAGATTACGAGCAGTACTTC	CASSLSGTEDYEQYF
TRBV7-8	-	-	TRBJ2-5	TGTGCCAGCAGCCCCGAGAAGACCCAGTACTTC	CASSPEKTQYF
TRBV29-1	-	TRBD2	TRBJ2-3	TGCAGCGTTCAAGTAGCGGGGGGCGAGGCAGATACGCAGTATTTT	CSVQVAGGEADTQYF
TRBV24-1	-	-	TRBJ1-1	TGTGCCACCAGTGATAGGGGTGAAGCTTTCTTT	CATSDRGEAFF
TRBV28	-	TRBD1	TRBJ1-1	TGTGCCAGCAGTACCGGGACAGGGGCTACTGAAGCTTTCTTT	CASSTGTGATEAFF
TRBV19	-	-	TRBJ1-2	TGTGCCAGTAGTATAGTTCCAGGGGACTATGGCTACACCTTC	CASSIVPGDYGYTF
TRBV3-1/TRBV3-2	-	TRBD1	TRBJ1-2	TGTGCCAGCAGCCAAGGACAGGGTCTAGCCTATGGCTACACCTTC	CASSQGQGLAYGYTF
TRBV11-2	-	TRBD2	TRBJ2-1	TGTGCCAGCAGCCCGAGCGGGGGGAACCACAATGAGCAGTTCTTC	CASSPSGGNHNEQFF
TRBV9	-	-	TRBJ2-1	TGTGCCAGCAGCCCTCAAGCGGGCTTCGTAGATGAGCAGTTCTTC	CASSPQAGFVDEQFF
TRBV27	once	TRBD1	TRBJ2-1	TGTGCCAGCAGTACGGGACAGTACAATGAGCAGTTCTTC	CASSTGQYNEQFF
TRBV29-1	-	-	TRBJ2-3	TGCAGCGTGCAGGGGATAGACACAGATACGCAGTATTTT	CSVQGIDTDTQYF
TRBV9	-	-	TRBJ2-5	TGTGCCAGCAGCGCCCGGGACCTGGGGGGTCAAGAGACCCAGTACTTC	CASSARDLGGQETQYF